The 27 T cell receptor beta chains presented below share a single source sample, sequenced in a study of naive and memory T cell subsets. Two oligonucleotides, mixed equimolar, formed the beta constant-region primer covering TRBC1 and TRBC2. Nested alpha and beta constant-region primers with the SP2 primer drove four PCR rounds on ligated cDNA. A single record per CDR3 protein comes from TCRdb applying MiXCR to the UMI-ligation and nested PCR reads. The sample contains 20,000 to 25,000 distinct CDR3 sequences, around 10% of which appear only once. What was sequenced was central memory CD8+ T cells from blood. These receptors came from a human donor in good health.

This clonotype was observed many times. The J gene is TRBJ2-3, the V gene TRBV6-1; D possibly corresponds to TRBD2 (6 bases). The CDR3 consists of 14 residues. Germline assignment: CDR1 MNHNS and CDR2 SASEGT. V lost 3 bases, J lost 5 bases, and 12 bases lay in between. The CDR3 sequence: CASSEAGSIDTQYF. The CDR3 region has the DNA TGTGCCAGCAGTGAGGCGGGATCGATAGATACGCAGTATTTT.

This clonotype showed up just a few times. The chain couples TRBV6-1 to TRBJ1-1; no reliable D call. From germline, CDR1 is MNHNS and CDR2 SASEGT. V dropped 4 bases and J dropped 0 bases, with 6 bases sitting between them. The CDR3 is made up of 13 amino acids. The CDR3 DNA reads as TGTGCCAGCAGTGGAAGCATGAACACTGAAGCTTTCTTT. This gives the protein CASSGSMNTEAFF.

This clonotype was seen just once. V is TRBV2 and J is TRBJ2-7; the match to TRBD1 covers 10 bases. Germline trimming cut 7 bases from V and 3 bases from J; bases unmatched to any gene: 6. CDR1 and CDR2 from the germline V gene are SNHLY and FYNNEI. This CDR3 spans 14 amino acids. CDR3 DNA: TGTGCCAGCACTGAGGGGACAGGGGACTACGAGCAGTACTTC. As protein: CASTEGTGDYEQYF.

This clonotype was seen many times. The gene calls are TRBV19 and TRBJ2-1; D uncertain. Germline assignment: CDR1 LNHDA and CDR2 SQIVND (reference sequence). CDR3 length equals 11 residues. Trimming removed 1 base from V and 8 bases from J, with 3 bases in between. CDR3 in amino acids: CASSIGDEQFF. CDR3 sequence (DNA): TGTGCCAGTAGTATAGGCGATGAGCAGTTCTTC.

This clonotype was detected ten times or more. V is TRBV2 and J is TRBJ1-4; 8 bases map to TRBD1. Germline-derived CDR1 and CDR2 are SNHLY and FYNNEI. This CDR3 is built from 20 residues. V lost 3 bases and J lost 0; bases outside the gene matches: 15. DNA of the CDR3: TGTGCCAGCAGTGATATCGGGGCAGGGGGCGCGGTGGCAACTAATGAAAAACTGTTTTTT. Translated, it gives CASSDIGAGGAVATNEKLFF.

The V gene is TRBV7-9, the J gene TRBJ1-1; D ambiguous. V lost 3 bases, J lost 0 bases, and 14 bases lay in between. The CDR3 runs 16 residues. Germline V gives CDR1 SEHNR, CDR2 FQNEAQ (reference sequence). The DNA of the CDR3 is TGTGCCAGCAGCTTGAAAGGAGAATACTTGAACACTGAAGCTTTCTTT. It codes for CASSLKGEYLNTEAFF.

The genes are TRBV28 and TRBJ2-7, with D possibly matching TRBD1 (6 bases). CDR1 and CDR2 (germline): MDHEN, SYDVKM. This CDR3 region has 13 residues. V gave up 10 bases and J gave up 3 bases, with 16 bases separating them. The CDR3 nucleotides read TGTGCCACCTCCGGGCAGGGGAACTACGAGCAGTACTTC. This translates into CATSGQGNYEQYF.

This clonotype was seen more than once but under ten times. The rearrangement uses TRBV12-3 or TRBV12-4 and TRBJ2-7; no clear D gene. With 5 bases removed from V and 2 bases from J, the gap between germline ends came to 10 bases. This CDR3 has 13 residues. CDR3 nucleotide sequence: TGTGCCAGCAGTCCAGGTGTAACCTACGAGCAGTACTTC. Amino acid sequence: CASSPGVTYEQYF.

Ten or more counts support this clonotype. In nucleotides, the CDR3 is TGTGCCAGCAGCTTAGGGATAGCGGGAGGGAGTGAGCAGTTCTTC. It encodes CASSLGIAGGSEQFF. The chain recombines TRBV11-2 with TRBJ2-1; 11 bases map to TRBD2. Germline values: CDR1 SGHAT, CDR2 FQNNGV. The CDR3 consists of 15 residues. V trimming: 1 base; J trimming: 9 bases; junction bases outside the gene matches: 5.

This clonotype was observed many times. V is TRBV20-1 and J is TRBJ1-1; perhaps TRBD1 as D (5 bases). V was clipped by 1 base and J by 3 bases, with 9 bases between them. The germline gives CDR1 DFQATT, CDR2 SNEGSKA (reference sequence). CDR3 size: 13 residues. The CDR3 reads CSARGGLDTEAFF. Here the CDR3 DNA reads TGCAGTGCTAGAGGGGGGTTGGACACTGAAGCTTTCTTT.

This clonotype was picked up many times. CDR3 sequence reads: CASSLDGGWGQPQHF. CDR3 DNA sequence: TGTGCCAGCAGCTTGGATGGGGGGTGGGGTCAGCCCCAGCATTTT. V gene TRBV5-5 combines with J gene TRBJ1-5, with D maybe TRBD1 (5 bases). Germline assignment: CDR1 SGHKS and CDR2 YYEKEE (reference sequence). V dropped 0 bases and J dropped 6 bases, with 13 bases sitting between them. This CDR3 region has 15 residues.

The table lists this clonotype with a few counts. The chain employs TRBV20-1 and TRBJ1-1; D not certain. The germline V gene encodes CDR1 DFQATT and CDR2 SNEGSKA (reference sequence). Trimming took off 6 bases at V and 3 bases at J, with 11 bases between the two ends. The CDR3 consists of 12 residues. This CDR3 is CSARLRDTEAFF. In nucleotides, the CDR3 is TGCAGTGCGCGACTCCGGGACACTGAAGCTTTCTTT.

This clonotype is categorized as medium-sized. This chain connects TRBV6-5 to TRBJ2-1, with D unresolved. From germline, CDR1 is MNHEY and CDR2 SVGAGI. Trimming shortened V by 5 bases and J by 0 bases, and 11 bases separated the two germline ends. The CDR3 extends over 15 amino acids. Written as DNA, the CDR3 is TGTGCCAGCAGTCCAAGACACGACTCCTACAATGAGCAGTTCTTC. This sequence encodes CASSPRHDSYNEQFF.

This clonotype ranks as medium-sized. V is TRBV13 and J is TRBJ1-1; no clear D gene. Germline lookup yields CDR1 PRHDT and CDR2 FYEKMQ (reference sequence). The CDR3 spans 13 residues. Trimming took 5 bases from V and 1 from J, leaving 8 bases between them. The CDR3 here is CASSPLGNTEAFF. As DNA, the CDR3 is TGTGCCAGCAGCCCCTTGGGGAACACTGAAGCTTTCTTT.

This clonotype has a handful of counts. The CDR3: CASSLAAVVRGRGYTF. CDR3 nucleotides: TGTGCCAGCAGCTTGGCAGCGGTCGTCAGGGGCCGGGGCTACACCTTC. V usage is TRBV5-6 and J usage is TRBJ1-2; tentative D call: TRBD1 (6 bases). The germline CDR1 and CDR2 sequences are SGHDT and YYEEEE. The CDR3 loop spans 16 amino acids. With 0 bases removed from V and 8 bases from J, the gap between germline ends came to 20 bases.

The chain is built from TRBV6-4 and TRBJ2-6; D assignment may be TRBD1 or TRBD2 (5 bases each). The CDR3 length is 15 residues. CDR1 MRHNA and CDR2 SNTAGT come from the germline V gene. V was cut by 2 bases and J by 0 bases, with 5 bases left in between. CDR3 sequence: CASSDGGSGANVLTF. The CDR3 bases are TGTGCCAGCAGTGACGGGGGCTCTGGGGCCAACGTCCTGACTTTC.

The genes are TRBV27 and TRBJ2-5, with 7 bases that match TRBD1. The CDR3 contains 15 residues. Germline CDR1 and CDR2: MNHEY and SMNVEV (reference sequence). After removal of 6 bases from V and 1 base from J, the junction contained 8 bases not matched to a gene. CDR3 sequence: CASRRITGAQETQYF. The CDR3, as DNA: TGTGCCAGCAGACGGATAACAGGGGCCCAAGAGACCCAGTACTTC.

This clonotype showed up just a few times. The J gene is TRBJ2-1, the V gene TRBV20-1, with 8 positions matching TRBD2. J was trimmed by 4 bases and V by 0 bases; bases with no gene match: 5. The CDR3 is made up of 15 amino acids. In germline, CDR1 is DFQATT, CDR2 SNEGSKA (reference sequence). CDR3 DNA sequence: TGCAGTGCTAGAGAACTAGCGGAAGATTACAATGAGCAGTTCTTC. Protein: CSARELAEDYNEQFF.

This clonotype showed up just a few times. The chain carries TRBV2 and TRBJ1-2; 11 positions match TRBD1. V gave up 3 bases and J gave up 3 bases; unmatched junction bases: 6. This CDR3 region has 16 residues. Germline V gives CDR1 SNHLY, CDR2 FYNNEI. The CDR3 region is CASSEDRGPGDYGYTF. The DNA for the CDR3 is TGTGCCAGCAGTGAGGACAGGGGGCCCGGGGACTATGGCTACACCTTC. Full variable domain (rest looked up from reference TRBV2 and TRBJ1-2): EPEVTQTPSHQVTQMGQEVILRCVPISNHLYFYWYRQILGQKVEFLVSFYNNEISEKSEIFDDQFSVERPDGSNFTLKIRSTKLEDSAMYFCASSEDRGPGDYGYTFGSGTRLTVV.

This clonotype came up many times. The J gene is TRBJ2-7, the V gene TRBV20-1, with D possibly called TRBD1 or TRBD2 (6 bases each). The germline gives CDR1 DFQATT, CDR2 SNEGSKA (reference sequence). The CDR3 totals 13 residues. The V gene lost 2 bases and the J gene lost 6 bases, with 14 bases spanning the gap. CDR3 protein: CSARRGLALEQYF. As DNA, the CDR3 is TGCAGTGCTAGACGGGGGCTAGCTCTCGAGCAGTACTTC.

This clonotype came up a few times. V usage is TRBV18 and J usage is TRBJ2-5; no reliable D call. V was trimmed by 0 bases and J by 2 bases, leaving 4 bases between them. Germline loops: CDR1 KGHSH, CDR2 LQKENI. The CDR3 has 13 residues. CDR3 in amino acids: CASSPPQQETQYF. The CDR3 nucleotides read TGTGCCAGCTCACCACCGCAACAAGAGACCCAGTACTTC. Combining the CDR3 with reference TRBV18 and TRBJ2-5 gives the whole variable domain NAGVMQNPRHLVRRRGQEARLRCSPMKGHSHVYWYRQLPEEGLKFMVYLQKENIIDESGMPKERFSAEFPKEGPSILRIQQVVRGDSAAYFCASSPPQQETQYFGPGTRLLVL.

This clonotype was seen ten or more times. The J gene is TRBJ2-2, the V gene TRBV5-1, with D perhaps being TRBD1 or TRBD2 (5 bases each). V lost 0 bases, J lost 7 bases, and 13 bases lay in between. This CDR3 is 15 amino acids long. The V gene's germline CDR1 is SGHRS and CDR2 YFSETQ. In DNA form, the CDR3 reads TGCGCCAGCAGCTTGGAAGGGACCACAAACGGGGAGCTGTTTTTT. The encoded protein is CASSLEGTTNGELFF.

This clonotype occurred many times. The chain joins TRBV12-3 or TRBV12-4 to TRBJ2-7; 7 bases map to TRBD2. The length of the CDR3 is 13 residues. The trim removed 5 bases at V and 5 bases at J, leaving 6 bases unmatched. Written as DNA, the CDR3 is TGTGCCAGCAGTCACGGGGGGAGCAACGAGCAGTACTTC. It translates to CASSHGGSNEQYF.

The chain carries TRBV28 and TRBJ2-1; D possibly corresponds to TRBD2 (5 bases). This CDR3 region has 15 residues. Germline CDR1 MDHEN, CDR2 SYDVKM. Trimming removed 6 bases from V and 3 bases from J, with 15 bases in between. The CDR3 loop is CASRRVQDFYNEQFF. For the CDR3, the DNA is TGTGCCAGCAGGAGGGTGCAGGACTTCTACAATGAGCAGTTCTTC.

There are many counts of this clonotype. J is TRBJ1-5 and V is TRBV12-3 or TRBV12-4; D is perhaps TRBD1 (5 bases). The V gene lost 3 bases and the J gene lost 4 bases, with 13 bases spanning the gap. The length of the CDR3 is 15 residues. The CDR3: CASSLTAHPNQPQHF. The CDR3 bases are TGTGCCAGCAGTTTGACAGCTCACCCGAATCAGCCCCAGCATTTT.

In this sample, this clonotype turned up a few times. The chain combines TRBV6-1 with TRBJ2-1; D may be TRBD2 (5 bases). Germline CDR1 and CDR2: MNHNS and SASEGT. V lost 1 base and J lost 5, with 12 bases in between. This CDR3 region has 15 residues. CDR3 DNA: TGTGCCAGCAGTGAAGGAGTAGGAGGTCACAATGAGCAGTTCTTC. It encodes CASSEGVGGHNEQFF.

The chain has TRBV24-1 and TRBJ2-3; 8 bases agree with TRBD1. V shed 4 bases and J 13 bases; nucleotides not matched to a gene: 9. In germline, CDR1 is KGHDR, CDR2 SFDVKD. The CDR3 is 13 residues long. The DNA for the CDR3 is TGTGCCACCAGTGACTCCGGACAGGGTGATAAGTATTTT. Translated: CATSDSGQGDKYF.